Following are 32 T cell receptor beta chains from one sample sequenced in a study of T-cell reconstitution after alpha-beta-depleted transplantation in children. Unique molecular identifiers were incorporated when the TCRbeta library was constructed. Each CDR3 protein gets one entry after TCRdb re-called the PCR reads with MiXCR. The sample comprises 500,000 to 600,000 distinct CDR3 sequences, 25% to 30% of which are singletons, and 35% to 40% rests with the top ten. The sequencing here drew on PBMCs, taken before TCRalphabeta/CD19-depleted stem cell transplant. These receptors were obtained from a boy younger than two with Wiskott-Aldrich syndrome, due to receive a stem cell transplant.

The V call is TRBV5-1, the J call TRBJ2-7; TRBD1 or TRBD2 may be the D gene (5 bases each). In germline, CDR1 is SGHRS, CDR2 YFSETQ. V lost 3 bases, J lost 6 bases, and 16 bases lay in between. The length of the CDR3 is 14 residues. DNA for the CDR3: TGCGCCAGCAGCTCCGGGACGGGGATAGGCGAGCAGTACTTC. Protein: CASSSGTGIGEQYF.

CDR3 DNA: TGTGCCAGCAGTGCGACAGGGAAGAACTATGGGACTATTGGCTACACCTTC. Protein: CASSATGKNYGTIGYTF. The chain links TRBV12-3 or TRBV12-4 to TRBJ1-2, with TRBD1 identical over 7 bases. The CDR3 has 17 amino acids. V shed 5 bases, J shed 7 bases, and the junction held 19 bases outside the gene matches.

A few counts support this clonotype. The rearrangement uses TRBV12-3 or TRBV12-4 and TRBJ2-5, with D possibly being TRBD1 (6 bases). The germline V and J ends were trimmed by 4 bases and 5 bases, with 17 bases remaining between them. CDR3 length: 15 amino acids. The CDR3: CASSSSGAQRETQYF. CDR3 sequence (DNA): TGTGCCAGCAGTTCCTCAGGGGCACAGCGGGAGACCCAGTACTTC.

This clonotype was counted a few times. The chain couples TRBV7-9 to TRBJ1-4, with TRBD1 matching 7 bases. The germline gives CDR1 SEHNR, CDR2 FQNEAQ (reference sequence). With 7 bases clipped from V and 5 bases from J, the junction kept 7 bases outside the gene matches. The CDR3 consists of 14 residues. The CDR3 sequence is CASNGDRRNEKLFF. DNA of the CDR3: TGTGCCAGCAACGGGGACAGAAGAAATGAAAAACTGTTTTTT.

V usage is TRBV6-2 or TRBV6-3 and J usage is TRBJ2-1, with D maybe TRBD1 (5 bases). From germline, CDR1 is MNHEY and CDR2 SVGEGT. V was cut by 1 base and J by 8 bases, with 9 bases left in between. This CDR3 spans 13 amino acids. This chain's CDR3 is CASSYFPQDEQFF. CDR3 DNA: TGTGCCAGCAGTTACTTTCCACAGGATGAGCAGTTCTTC.

This clonotype was found once. V gene TRBV21-1 combines with J gene TRBJ2-3; the tabulated D call, TRBD1, remains unverified against the DNA. TRBV21-1 is flagged as a pseudogene. CDR3 length equals 15 residues. The CDR3 region is CAGRYRSARSDTQYF. CDR3 sequence (DNA): TGTGCCGGGCGTTACAGGTCGGCCAGATCAGATACGCAGTATTTT.

Notes on this clonotype: Germline is not matched at one junction end, which may reflect a read error. The chain links TRBV20-1 to TRBJ2-7; 8 bases fit TRBD1. Germline V gene lookup returns CDR1 DFQATT and CDR2 SNEGSKA (reference sequence). This CDR3 has 13 amino acids. The CDR3 loop is CCARQGPSYEQYF. The CDR3, as DNA: TGCTGTGCCCGACAGGGGCCCTCCTACGAGCAGTACTTC.

This clonotype appeared a few times. The V and J genes are TRBV5-1 and TRBJ2-1; D assignment may be TRBD1 or TRBD2 (6 bases each). This CDR3 region has 15 residues. CDR1 and CDR2 from the germline V gene are SGHRS and YFSETQ. V lost 3 bases, J lost 6 bases, and 16 bases lay in between. Here the CDR3 DNA reads TGCGCCAGCAGCTCCACCGGGGGCGGACTCAATGAGCAGTTCTTC. Residues: CASSSTGGGLNEQFF.

This chain uses TRBV6-5 with TRBJ2-1, with 7 bases matching TRBD2. J gave up 13 bases and V 0 bases, and 15 bases lay outside the gene matches. This CDR3 contains 16 residues. Germline CDR1 MNHEY, CDR2 SVGAGI. CDR3 region: CASSYSSGQPSGVQFF. CDR3 in DNA: TGTGCCAGCAGTTACTCGTCAGGGCAGCCTAGCGGTGTACAGTTCTTC.

This chain joins TRBV6-5 and TRBJ2-7, with 9 bases fitting TRBD2. The CDR3 totals 15 residues. Germline V gene data show CDR1 as MNHEY and CDR2 as SVGAGI. V was clipped by 4 bases and J by 2 bases; unmatched bases: 6. The CDR3 DNA reads TGTGCCAGCAGTTCGGTAGCGGGGGCGGCCTACGAGCAGTACTTC. This codes for CASSSVAGAAYEQYF.

This clonotype was picked up a small number of times. The chain employs TRBV29-1 and TRBJ2-5; D unclear. The CDR3 covers 11 residues. Germline CDR1 SQVTM, CDR2 ANQGSEA. V gave up 6 bases and J gave up 5 bases, with 10 bases separating them. This CDR3 reads CSVIGSETQYF. DNA for the CDR3: TGCAGCGTCATAGGGTCGGAGACCCAGTACTTC. The full variable domain, with the rest looked up from reference TRBV29-1 and TRBJ2-5, is SAVISQKPSRDICQRGTSLTIQCQVDSQVTMMFWYRQQPGQSLTLIATANQGSEATYESGFVIDKFPISRPNLTFSTLTVSNMSPEDSSIYLCSVIGSETQYFGPGTRLLVL.

In this sample, this clonotype turned up a few times. V and J are TRBV5-1 and TRBJ2-1, with 8 positions matching TRBD2. The CDR3 loop spans 17 amino acids. Germline-derived CDR1 and CDR2 are SGHRS and YFSETQ. The V segment lost 3 bases and the J segment 10 bases; nucleotides outside the gene matches: 18. The CDR3 sequence: CASSSAGTRIGAGEQFF. In DNA, the CDR3 is TGCGCCAGCAGCTCAGCCGGGACTAGAATTGGGGCAGGCGAGCAGTTCTTC.

About this clonotype itself: A read error is possible here, since a much larger clone lies one base away. The V call is TRBV5-1, the J call TRBJ2-1; 11 bases fit TRBD2. CDR1 and CDR2 (germline): SGHRS, YFSETQ. CDR3 length equals 17 residues. V trimming: 0 bases; J trimming: 1 base; junction bases outside the gene matches: 3. The CDR3 DNA follows: TGCGCCAGCAGCTTGGTGGCTAGCGGGAGGTCCTACAATGAGCAGTTCTTC. Translation gives CASSLVASGRSYNEQFF.

The chain uses TRBV12-3 or TRBV12-4 and TRBJ2-2, with a tentative D call TRBD2 (5 bases). The CDR3 runs to 15 residues. The V end lost 3 bases, the J end lost 8 bases, and 16 bases lay between the germline ends. DNA of the CDR3: TGTGCCAGCAGTTTTCGAGAGGGAGCGCTTGGGGAGCTGTTTTTT. Translation gives CASSFREGALGELFF.

The rearrangement links TRBV7-8 to TRBJ2-7; D may be TRBD2 (6 bases). The V gene's germline CDR1 is SGHVS and CDR2 FQNEAQ. Trimming left V 3 bases short and J 3 bases short, with 12 bases between. The CDR3 has 14 residues. In DNA form, the CDR3 reads TGTGCCAGCAGCTTGTCAACGGGGGTCTACGAGCAGTACTTC. Translated, it gives CASSLSTGVYEQYF.

This clonotype was picked up a small number of times. The V gene is TRBV15, the J gene TRBJ2-7, with a possible D match to TRBD2 (6 bases). The length of the CDR3 is 16 residues. The ends were cut back, 0 bases at V and 10 bases at J, with 22 bases in the middle. CDR1 and CDR2 from the germline V gene are LNHNV and YYDKDF (reference sequence). CDR3 loop: CATSRDLRKERDLQYF. The CDR3, as DNA: TGTGCCACCAGCAGAGATCTTAGGAAGGAACGGGACTTACAGTACTTC. Using reference TRBV15 and TRBJ2-7 for the parts outside the CDR3, the full variable domain is DAMVIQNPRYQVTQFGKPVTLSCSQTLNHNVMYWYQQKSSQAPKLLFHYYDKDFNNEADTPDNFQSRRPNTSFCFLDIRSPGLGDTAMYLCATSRDLRKERDLQYFGPGTRLTVT.

The table lists this clonotype with a few counts. The chain couples TRBV7-9 to TRBJ2-5, with D unresolved. The ends were cut back, 6 bases at V and 1 base at J, with 9 bases in the middle. Germline CDR1 and CDR2: SEHNR and FQNEAQ (reference sequence). The CDR3 is 13 residues long. The CDR3 DNA follows: TGTGCCAGCAGATGGCATCCCCAAGAGACCCAGTACTTC. Protein: CASRWHPQETQYF. Drawing the rest from reference TRBV7-9 and TRBJ2-5, the complete variable domain is DTGVSQNPRHKITKRGQNVTFRCDPISEHNRLYWYRQTLGQGPEFLTYFQNEAQLEKSRLLSDRFSAERPKGSFSTLEIQRTEQGDSAMYLCASRWHPQETQYFGPGTRLLVL.

This clonotype was picked up a small number of times. V and J are TRBV6-1 and TRBJ1-5, with D possibly being TRBD1 (5 bases). Germline V CDR1 and CDR2: MNHNS, SASEGT. V lost 0 bases to trimming and J lost 7 bases, with 13 bases between them. The CDR3 sequence is 15 residues long. CDR3 nucleotides: TGTGCCAGCAGTGAAGCTGGAGGGGACTACCAGCCCCAGCATTTT. It yields the protein CASSEAGGDYQPQHF.

The rearrangement uses TRBV24-1 and TRBJ2-1; D is unclear. The CDR3 extends over 13 amino acids. Trimming removed 0 bases at V and 2 bases at J, with 1 base between. CDR1 and CDR2 from the germline V gene are KGHDR and SFDVKD. Here the CDR3 DNA reads TGTGCCACCAGTGATTTGACCTACAATGAGCAGTTCTTC. It specifies CATSDLTYNEQFF.

This sequence joins TRBV4-1 and TRBJ2-7; D is unresolved. CDR3 length: 19 residues. Germline V gene lookup returns CDR1 MGHRA and CDR2 YSYEKL. V was clipped by 2 bases and J by 3 bases, with 26 bases between them. Written as DNA, the CDR3 is TGCGCCAGCAGCCAAAAGGTAGTGTTTTTCCCTGGTCAGAACTACGAGCAGTACTTC. It encodes CASSQKVVFFPGQNYEQYF.

In this sample, this clonotype turned up a few times. The chain has TRBV7-2 and TRBJ1-5; perhaps TRBD1 as D (5 bases). The CDR3 has 15 amino acids. V lost 2 bases to trimming and J lost 9 bases, with 17 bases between them. Germline V gene sequence: CDR1 SGHTA, CDR2 FQGNSA. The CDR3, as DNA: TGTGCCAGCAGCTTATTTGCGGGGACGCACTCGCCCCAGCATTTT. It encodes CASSLFAGTHSPQHF.

The chain uses TRBV29-1 and TRBJ2-7, with 7 positions matching TRBD2. Trimming at V came to 4 bases and at J to 0 bases, leaving 6 bases not matched to a gene. Germline CDR1 reads SQVTM; CDR2 reads ANQGSEA. The CDR3 spans 14 residues. The CDR3 reads CSVGSGGSSYEQYF. The CDR3 DNA follows: TGCAGCGTTGGATCCGGCGGGAGCTCCTACGAGCAGTACTTC.

The gene calls are TRBV20-1 and TRBJ2-7; the D is unclear. V lost 2 bases to trimming and J lost 2 bases, with 7 bases between them. Germline V gives CDR1 DFQATT, CDR2 SNEGSKA (reference sequence). The CDR3 is 12 amino acids. The CDR3 bases are TGCAGTGCTAGACAGGTGGCCTACGAGCAGTACTTC. Its translation is CSARQVAYEQYF.

The chain is built from TRBV27 and TRBJ2-7, with D perhaps TRBD2 (6 bases). Looked up from germline, CDR1 is MNHEY and CDR2 is SMNVEV (reference sequence). This CDR3 spans 15 amino acids. The V end was cut by 5 bases, the J end by 0 bases, with 14 bases between. CDR3 nucleotides: TGTGCCAGCAGTGCGGGGCAGCCACGCTCCTACGAGCAGTACTTC. Translated, it gives CASSAGQPRSYEQYF.

This clonotype was found a few times. The chain uses TRBV5-1 and TRBJ2-3, with a tentative D call TRBD1 (5 bases). Between the trimmed V and J ends, which lost 0 bases and 2 bases, there was a span of 10 bases. The CDR3 runs to 15 residues. Germline assignment: CDR1 SGHRS and CDR2 YFSETQ. The CDR3 loop reads CASSLAGHPTDTQYF. The DNA of the CDR3 is TGCGCCAGCAGCTTGGCCGGACACCCCACAGATACGCAGTATTTT.

J is TRBJ2-5 and V is TRBV5-1; 8 nucleotides line up with TRBD1. CDR3 length: 16 amino acids. Germline V gene data show CDR1 as SGHRS and CDR2 as YFSETQ. V shed 0 bases and J 4 bases; nucleotides not matched to a gene: 8. CDR3 region: CASSLAWTGIAETQYF. The CDR3 DNA follows: TGCGCCAGCAGCTTGGCCTGGACAGGGATCGCAGAGACCCAGTACTTC.

This clonotype was counted between two and nine times. The V call is TRBV6-5, the J call TRBJ2-3, with a possible D match to TRBD1 (5 bases). With 0 bases removed from V and 0 bases from J, the gap between germline ends came to 7 bases. Looked up from germline, CDR1 is MNHEY and CDR2 is SVGAGI. This CDR3 spans 15 amino acids. The CDR3 loop reads CASSYSAGSTDTQYF. In DNA, the CDR3 is TGTGCCAGCAGTTACTCGGCAGGGAGCACAGATACGCAGTATTTT.

There are a few counts of this clonotype. The rearrangement uses TRBV5-1 and TRBJ1-2; D might be TRBD1 (6 bases). V was cut by 1 base and J by 4 bases, with 11 bases left in between. The length of the CDR3 is 14 residues. CDR1 and CDR2 (germline): SGHRS, YFSETQ. The CDR3 reads CASSLWGHLYGYTF. The CDR3 DNA sequence: TGCGCCAGCAGCTTGTGGGGACACCTCTATGGCTACACCTTC.

A note on this clonotype: The germline gene is not matched at one end of the junction; a read error may be the cause. The chain recombines TRBV20-1 with TRBJ2-1; 9 bases line up with TRBD2. The CDR3 runs 17 residues. Germline CDR1 is DFQATT and CDR2 is SNEGSKA (reference sequence). CDR3 sequence: CSAREALAGWIVHEQFF. CDR3 bases: TGCAGTGCCAGAGAGGCCCTAGCGGGATGGATCGTCCATGAGCAGTTCTTC.

This clonotype has just one count. The germline gene is not matched at one end of the junction; a read error may be the cause. The V and J genes are TRBV3-1 and TRBJ2-7; possibly TRBD2 for D (6 bases). The CDR3 covers 15 residues. Germline loops: CDR1 LGHDT, CDR2 YNNKEL (reference sequence). The CDR3 DNA reads TGTGCCAGCAGCCAAGGAACGGGAGATTGGAACGAGCGGTACTTC. It specifies CASSQGTGDWNERYF.

This clonotype has just a few counts. The rearrangement links TRBV28 to TRBJ2-3, with 9 positions matching TRBD2. The junction had 9 bases not matched to a gene; V was cut back by 3 bases and J by 2 bases. CDR3 size: 17 residues. Germline V gene sequence: CDR1 MDHEN, CDR2 SYDVKM. The CDR3 DNA is TGTGCCAGCAGTTTCTCCTCTGCGGGGGGGGACACAGATACGCAGTATTTT. This gives the protein CASSFSSAGGDTDTQYF.

The chain recombines TRBV18 with TRBJ2-2; possibly TRBD2 for D (6 bases). Germline-derived CDR1 and CDR2 are KGHSH and LQKENI. The CDR3 totals 15 residues. Trimming cost V 3 bases and J 4 bases, with 12 bases left between them. Here the CDR3 reads CASSPWRESTGELFF. In DNA form, the CDR3 reads TGTGCCAGCTCACCGTGGAGGGAGAGCACCGGGGAGCTGTTTTTT.